The source of this T cell receptor (beta chain) is a study of CD8+ T cells in alopecia areata. Treatment here: oral pan-JAK inhibitor, 5-10 mg twice daily. This clone has just a few counts. Trimming left V 3 bases short and J 1 base short, with 10 bases between. Germline CDR1 reads KGHSH; CDR2 reads LQKENI. CDR3 length: 14 residues. Sequencing used cDNA as its template, made by extracting RNA and reverse transcribing it. Profiled with immunoSEQ multiplex PCR; TCRdb holds only in-frame clones, not every one. The table lists 160,000 or so clones, 50% to 75% of them singletons, with approximately 16% in the top ten.

Sequenced material: CD4+ T cells sorted from blood, taken at approximately week 56, from a patient treated with tofacitinib. The gene calls are TRBV18 and TRBJ2-7; D is tentatively TRBD1 or TRBD2 (5 bases each). The receptor was derived from a human donor with alopecia areata. The CDR3 DNA reads TGTGCCAGCTCACCGGGACGGGGATCCTACGAGCAGTACTTC. Protein product: CASSPGRGSYEQYF.